The entry below gives a single T cell receptor beta chain sequence along with its context. As originally analysed: Estimation of nucleated cell counts was performed using reference gene primer amplification. Assay used: immunoSEQ multiplex PCR; TCRdb lists only in-frame clones, some missing. Clone size and V and J calls were adopted from that table, with D and trimming inferred from the DNA. The sample lists hundreds of thousands of clones, around 89% seen once, with approximately 4.2% in the top ten. This specimen comes from a study of blood T cell repertoires in COVID-19. Study-level background: The United States, Italy and Spain were the sources of the acute and convalescent COVID-19 samples.

The CDR3 runs 12 residues. Germline-derived CDR1 and CDR2 are MNHEY and SVGAGI. V was clipped by 8 bases and J by 1 base, with 8 bases between them. Sequencing was done on a sample of peripheral blood. The rearrangement joins TRBV6-5 to TRBJ1-1; D not certain. This receptor was identified in a man aged 40-49 years with acute or convalescent COVID-19. The CDR3 protein is CASFRRNTEAFF. The CDR3 DNA reads as TGTGCCAGCTTTAGGAGGAACACTGAAGCTTTCTTT.